This TCR beta chain was sequenced for a study of shared clonotypes between healthy human individuals. The assay ran at deep level. The table came from immunoSEQ multiplex PCR; TCRdb's copy has only in-frame clones and leaves some out. The sample gives some 510,000 clones, less than 85% of which show up once; about an eighth is in the top ten. CDR3 length equals 14 residues. J was trimmed by 7 bases and V by 6 bases; bases with no gene match: 11. Germline loops: CDR1 MDHEN, CDR2 SYDVKM. The TCR comes from a woman between 40 and 55 years old in good health. Some clones in this sample may be carry-over from other donors' samples. Sequencing was done on a sample of PBMCs. V gene TRBV28 combines with J gene TRBJ1-2; 7 bases line up with TRBD1. For the CDR3, the DNA is TGTGCCAGCAGCCCAGGAGACAGGGAGCCTGGCTACACCTTC. Encoded protein: CASSPGDREPGYTF.